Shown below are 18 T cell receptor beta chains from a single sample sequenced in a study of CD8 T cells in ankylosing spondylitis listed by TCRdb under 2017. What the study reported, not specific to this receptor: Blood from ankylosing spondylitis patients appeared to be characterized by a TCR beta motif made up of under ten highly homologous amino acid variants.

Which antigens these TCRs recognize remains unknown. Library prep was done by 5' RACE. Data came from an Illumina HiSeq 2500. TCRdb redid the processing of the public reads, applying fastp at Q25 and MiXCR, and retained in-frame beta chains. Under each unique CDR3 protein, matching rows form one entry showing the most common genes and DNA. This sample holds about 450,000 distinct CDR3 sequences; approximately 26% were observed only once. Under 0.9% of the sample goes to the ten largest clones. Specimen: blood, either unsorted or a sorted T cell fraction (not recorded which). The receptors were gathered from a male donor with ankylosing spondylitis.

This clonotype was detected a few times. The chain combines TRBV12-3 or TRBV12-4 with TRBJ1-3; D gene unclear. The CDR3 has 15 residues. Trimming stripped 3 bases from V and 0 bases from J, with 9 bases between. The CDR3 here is CASSLFGSSGNTIYF. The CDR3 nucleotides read TGTGCCAGCAGTTTGTTTGGGTCCTCTGGAAACACCATATATTTT.

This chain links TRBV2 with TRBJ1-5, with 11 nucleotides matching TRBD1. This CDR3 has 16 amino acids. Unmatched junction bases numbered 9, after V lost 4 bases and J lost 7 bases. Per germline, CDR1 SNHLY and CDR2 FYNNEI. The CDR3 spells CASSGGWTGGAQPQHF. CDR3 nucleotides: TGTGCCAGCAGTGGGGGCTGGACAGGGGGCGCGCAGCCCCAGCATTTT.

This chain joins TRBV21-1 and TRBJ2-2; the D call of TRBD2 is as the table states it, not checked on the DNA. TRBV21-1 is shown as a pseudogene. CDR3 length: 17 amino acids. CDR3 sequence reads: CASSKARAGSNTGELFF. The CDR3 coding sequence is TGTGCCAGCAGCAAAGCGCGGGCGGGATCGAACACCGGGGAGCTGTTTTTT.

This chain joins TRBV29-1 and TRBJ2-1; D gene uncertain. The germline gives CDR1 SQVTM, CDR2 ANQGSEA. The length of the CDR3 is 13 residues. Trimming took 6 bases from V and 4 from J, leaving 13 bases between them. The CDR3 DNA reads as TGCAGCGTCCACGGAAGGGCTTACAATGAGCAGTTCTTC. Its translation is CSVHGRAYNEQFF.

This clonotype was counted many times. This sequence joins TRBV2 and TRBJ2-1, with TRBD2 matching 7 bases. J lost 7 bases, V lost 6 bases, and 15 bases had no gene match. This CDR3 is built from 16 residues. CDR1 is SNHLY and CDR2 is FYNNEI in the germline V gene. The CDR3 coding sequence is TGTGCCAGCAGGTGGAGCCTAGCGGTAGTTTATAATGAGCAGTTCTTC. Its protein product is CASRWSLAVVYNEQFF.

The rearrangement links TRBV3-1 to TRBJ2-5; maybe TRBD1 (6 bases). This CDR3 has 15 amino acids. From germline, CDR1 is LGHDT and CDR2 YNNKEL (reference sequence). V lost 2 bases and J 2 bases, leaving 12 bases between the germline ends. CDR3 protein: CASSQLGTPQETQYF. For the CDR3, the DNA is TGTGCCAGCAGCCAATTAGGGACACCTCAAGAGACCCAGTACTTC.

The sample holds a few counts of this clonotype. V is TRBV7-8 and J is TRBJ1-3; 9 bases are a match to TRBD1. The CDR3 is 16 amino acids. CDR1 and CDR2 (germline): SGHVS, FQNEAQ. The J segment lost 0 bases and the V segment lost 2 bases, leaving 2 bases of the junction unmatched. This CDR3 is CASSLRDRDSGNTIYF. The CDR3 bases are TGTGCCAGCAGCTTACGGGACAGGGACTCTGGAAACACCATATATTTT.

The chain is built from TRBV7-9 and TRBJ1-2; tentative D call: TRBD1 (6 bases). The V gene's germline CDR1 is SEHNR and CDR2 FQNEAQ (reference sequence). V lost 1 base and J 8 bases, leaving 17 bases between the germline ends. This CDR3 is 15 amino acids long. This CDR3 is CASSLGPGADRGYTF. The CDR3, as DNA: TGTGCCAGCAGCTTAGGACCAGGGGCCGACAGGGGCTACACCTTC.

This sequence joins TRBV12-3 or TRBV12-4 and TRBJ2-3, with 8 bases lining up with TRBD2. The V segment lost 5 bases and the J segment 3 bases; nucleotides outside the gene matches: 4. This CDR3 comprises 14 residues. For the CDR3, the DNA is TGTGCCAGCAGTCAGACTAGCGTGACAGATACGCAGTATTTT. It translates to CASSQTSVTDTQYF.

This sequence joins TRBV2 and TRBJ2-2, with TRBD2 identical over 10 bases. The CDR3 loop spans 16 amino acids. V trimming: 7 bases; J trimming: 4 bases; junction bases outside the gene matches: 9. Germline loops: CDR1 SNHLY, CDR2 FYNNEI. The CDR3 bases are TGTGCCAGCACTTCAGCGGGAGGGCCAAGCACCGGGGAGCTGTTTTTT. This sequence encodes CASTSAGGPSTGELFF. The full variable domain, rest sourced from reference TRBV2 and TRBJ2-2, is EPEVTQTPSHQVTQMGQEVILRCVPISNHLYFYWYRQILGQKVEFLVSFYNNEISEKSEIFDDQFSVERPDGSNFTLKIRSTKLEDSAMYFCASTSAGGPSTGELFFGEGSRLTVL.

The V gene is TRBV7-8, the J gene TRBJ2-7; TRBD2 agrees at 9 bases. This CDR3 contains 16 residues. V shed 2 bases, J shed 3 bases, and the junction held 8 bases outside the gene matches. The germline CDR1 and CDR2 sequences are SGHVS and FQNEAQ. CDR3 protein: CASSLIGGSGSYEQYV. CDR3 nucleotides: TGTGCCAGCAGCTTAATCGGGGGTAGCGGGAGCTACGAGCAGTACGTC.

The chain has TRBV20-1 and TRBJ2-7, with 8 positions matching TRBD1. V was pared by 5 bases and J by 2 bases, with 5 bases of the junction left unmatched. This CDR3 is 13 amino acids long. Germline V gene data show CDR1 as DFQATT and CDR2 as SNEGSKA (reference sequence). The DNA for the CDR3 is TGCAGTGCTTCCGACAGGGGACCCTACGAGCAGTACTTC. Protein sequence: CSASDRGPYEQYF.

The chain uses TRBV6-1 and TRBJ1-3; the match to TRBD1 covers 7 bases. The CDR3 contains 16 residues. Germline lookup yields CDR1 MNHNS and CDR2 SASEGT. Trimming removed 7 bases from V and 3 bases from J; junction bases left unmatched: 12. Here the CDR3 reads CASTETGVNCGNTIYF. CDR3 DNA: TGTGCCAGCACGGAAACAGGGGTCAACTGTGGAAACACCATATATTTT.

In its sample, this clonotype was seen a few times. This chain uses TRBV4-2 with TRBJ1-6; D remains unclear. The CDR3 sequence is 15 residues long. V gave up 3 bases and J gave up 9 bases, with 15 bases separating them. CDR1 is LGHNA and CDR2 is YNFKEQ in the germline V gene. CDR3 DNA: TGTGCCAGCAGCCAGCTCACGGCGGTTAGTTCACCCCTCCACTTT. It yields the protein CASSQLTAVSSPLHF.

CDR3 in amino acids: CASSDDRKKDTDTQYF. For the CDR3, the DNA is TGTGCCAGCAGTGACGACAGGAAAAAGGACACAGATACGCAGTATTTT. V is TRBV2 and J is TRBJ2-3, with D perhaps matching TRBD1 (6 bases). V was cut by 3 bases and J by 2 bases, with 15 bases left in between. The CDR3 runs 16 residues. Per germline, CDR1 SNHLY and CDR2 FYNNEI.

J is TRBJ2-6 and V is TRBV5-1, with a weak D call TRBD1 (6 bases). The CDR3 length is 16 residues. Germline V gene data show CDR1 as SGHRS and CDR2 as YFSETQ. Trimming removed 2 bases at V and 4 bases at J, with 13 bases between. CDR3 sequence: CASSFAQGTGANVLTF. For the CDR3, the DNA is TGCGCCAGCAGCTTCGCTCAGGGGACCGGGGCCAACGTCCTGACTTTC.

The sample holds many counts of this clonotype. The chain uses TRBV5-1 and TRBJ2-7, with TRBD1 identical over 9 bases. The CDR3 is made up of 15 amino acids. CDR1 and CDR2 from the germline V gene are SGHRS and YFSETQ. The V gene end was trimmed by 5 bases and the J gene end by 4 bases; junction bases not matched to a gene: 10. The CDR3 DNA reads TGCGCCAGCAGTATTTCCGGGACAGGGTATTACGAGCAGTACTTC. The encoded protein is CASSISGTGYYEQYF.

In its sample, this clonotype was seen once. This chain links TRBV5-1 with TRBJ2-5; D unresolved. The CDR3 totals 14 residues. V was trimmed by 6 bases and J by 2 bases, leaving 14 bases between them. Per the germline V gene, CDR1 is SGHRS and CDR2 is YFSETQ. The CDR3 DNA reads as TGCGCCAGCAACGAATGGGTAGGACAAGAGACCCAGTACTTC. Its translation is CASNEWVGQETQYF. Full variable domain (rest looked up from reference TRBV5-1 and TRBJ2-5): KAGVTQTPRYLIKTRGQQVTLSCSPISGHRSVSWYQQTPGQGLQFLFEYFSETQRNKGNFPGRFSGRQFSNSRSEMNVSTLELGDSALYLCASNEWVGQETQYFGPGTRLLVL.